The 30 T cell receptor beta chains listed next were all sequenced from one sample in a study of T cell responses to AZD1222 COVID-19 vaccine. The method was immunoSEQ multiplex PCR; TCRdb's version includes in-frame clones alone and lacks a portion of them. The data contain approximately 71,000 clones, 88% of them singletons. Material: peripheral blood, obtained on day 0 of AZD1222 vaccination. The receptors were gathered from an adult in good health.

CDR3 amino acids: CASSKEAGAIYEQYF. The CDR3 DNA follows: TGTGCCAGCAGCAAAGAAGCAGGGGCGATCTACGAGCAGTACTTC. The chain is built from TRBV21-1 and TRBJ2-7; whether TRBD1, the table's D call, matches the DNA was not checked. TRBV21-1 is flagged as a pseudogene. The CDR3 has 15 amino acids.

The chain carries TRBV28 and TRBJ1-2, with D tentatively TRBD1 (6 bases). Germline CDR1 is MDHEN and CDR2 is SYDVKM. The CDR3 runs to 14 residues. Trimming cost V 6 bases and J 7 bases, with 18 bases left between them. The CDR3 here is CASSRDTLGRGYTF. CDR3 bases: TGTGCCAGCAGCCGGGACACGTTGGGCCGTGGCTACACCTTC.

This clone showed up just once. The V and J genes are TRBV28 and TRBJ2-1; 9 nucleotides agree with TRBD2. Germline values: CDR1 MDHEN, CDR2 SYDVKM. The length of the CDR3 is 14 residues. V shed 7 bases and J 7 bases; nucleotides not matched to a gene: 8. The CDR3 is CASNVAGAYNEQFF. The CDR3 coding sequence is TGTGCCAGCAACGTAGCGGGAGCGTATAATGAGCAGTTCTTC.

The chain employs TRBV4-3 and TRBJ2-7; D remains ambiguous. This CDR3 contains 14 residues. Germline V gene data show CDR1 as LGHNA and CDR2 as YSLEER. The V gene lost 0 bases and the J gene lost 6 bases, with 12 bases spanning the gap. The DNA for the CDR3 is TGCGCCAGCAGCCAAGATCAGACTCGGTCCGAGCAGTACTTC. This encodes CASSQDQTRSEQYF.

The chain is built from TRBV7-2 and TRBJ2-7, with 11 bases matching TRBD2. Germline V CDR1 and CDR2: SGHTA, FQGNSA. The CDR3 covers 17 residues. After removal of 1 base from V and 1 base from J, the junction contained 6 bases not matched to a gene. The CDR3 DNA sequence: TGTGCCAGCAGCTTAGATCGGACTAGCGGGTGGTCCTACGAGCAGTACTTC. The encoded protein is CASSLDRTSGWSYEQYF.

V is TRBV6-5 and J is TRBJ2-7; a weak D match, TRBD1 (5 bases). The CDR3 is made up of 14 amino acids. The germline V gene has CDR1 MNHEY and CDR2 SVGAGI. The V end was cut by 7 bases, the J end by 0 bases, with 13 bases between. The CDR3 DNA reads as TGTGCCAGCACCTTTTCAAGGGGCTCCTACGAGCAGTACTTC. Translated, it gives CASTFSRGSYEQYF.

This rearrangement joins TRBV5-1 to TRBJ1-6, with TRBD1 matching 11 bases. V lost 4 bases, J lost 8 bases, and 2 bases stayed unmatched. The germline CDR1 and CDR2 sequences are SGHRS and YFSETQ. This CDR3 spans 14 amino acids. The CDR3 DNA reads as TGCGCCAGCAGCCCGGGACAGGGGGATTCACCCCTCCACTTT. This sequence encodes CASSPGQGDSPLHF.

DNA of the CDR3: TGTGCCAGCAGCAGGACTAGCGGGATGTCGGGAAATGAGCAGTTCTTC. Its translation is CASSRTSGMSGNEQFF. The chain carries TRBV3-1 (or the pseudogene TRBV3-2) and TRBJ2-1, with 12 nucleotides matching TRBD2. The CDR3 is 16 residues long. Germline V gives CDR1 LGHDT, CDR2 YNNKEL (reference sequence). V trimming: 5 bases; J trimming: 7 bases; junction bases outside the gene matches: 9.

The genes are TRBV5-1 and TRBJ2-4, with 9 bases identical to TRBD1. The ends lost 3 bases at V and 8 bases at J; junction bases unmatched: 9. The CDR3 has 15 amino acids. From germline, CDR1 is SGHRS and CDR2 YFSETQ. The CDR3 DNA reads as TGCGCCAGCAGCTCCTACAGGGGGCTTCGGGACATTCAGTACTTC. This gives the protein CASSSYRGLRDIQYF.

The CDR3 region has the DNA TGTGCCAGCAGCTTGACAGGGACGAACACTGAAGCTTTCTTT. Translating it yields CASSLTGTNTEAFF. This chain links TRBV5-5 with TRBJ1-1, with D perhaps TRBD1 (6 bases). V lost 1 base to trimming and J lost 1 base, with 8 bases between them. The CDR3 has 14 amino acids. Germline V lookup: CDR1 SGHKS, CDR2 YYEKEE (reference sequence).

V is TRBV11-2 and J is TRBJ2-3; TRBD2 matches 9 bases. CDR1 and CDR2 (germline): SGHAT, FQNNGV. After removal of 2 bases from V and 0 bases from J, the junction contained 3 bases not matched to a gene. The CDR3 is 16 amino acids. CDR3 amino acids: CASSLNSGGSTDTQYF. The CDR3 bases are TGTGCCAGCAGCTTAAATAGCGGGGGTAGCACAGATACGCAGTATTTT.

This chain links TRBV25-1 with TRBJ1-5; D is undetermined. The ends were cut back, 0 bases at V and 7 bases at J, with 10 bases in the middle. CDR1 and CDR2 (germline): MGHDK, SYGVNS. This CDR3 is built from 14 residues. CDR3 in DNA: TGTGCCAGCAGTGAATATTTTACTCTCCAGCCCCAGCATTTT. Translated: CASSEYFTLQPQHF.

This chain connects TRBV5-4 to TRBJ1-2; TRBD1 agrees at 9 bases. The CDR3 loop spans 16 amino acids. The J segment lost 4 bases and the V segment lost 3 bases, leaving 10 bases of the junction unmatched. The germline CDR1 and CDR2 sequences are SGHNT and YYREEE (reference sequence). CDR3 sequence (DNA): TGTGCCAGCAGCTCAAGGACAGGGGAGGCGGGCTATGGCTACACCTTC. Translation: CASSSRTGEAGYGYTF.

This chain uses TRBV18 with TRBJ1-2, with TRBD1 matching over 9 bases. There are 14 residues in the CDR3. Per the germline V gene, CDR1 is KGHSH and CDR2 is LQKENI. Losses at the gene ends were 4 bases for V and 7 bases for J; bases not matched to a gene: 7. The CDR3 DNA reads TGTGCCAGCTCACAACAGGGACAGGGCAGTGGCTACACCTTC. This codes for CASSQQGQGSGYTF. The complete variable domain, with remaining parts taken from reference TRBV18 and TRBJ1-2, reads NAGVMQNPRHLVRRRGQEARLRCSPMKGHSHVYWYRQLPEEGLKFMVYLQKENIIDESGMPKERFSAEFPKEGPSILRIQQVVRGDSAAYFCASSQQGQGSGYTFGSGTRLTVV.

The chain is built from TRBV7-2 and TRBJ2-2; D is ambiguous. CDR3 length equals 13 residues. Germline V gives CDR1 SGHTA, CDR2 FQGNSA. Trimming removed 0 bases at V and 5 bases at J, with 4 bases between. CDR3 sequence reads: CASSLARTGELFF. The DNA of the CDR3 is TGTGCCAGCAGCTTAGCGCGAACCGGGGAGCTGTTTTTT.

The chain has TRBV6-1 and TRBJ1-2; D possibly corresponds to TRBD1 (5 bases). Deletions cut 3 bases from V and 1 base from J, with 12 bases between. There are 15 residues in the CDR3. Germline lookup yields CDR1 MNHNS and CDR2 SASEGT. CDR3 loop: CASSEVGTFNYGYTF. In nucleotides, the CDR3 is TGTGCCAGCAGTGAGGTGGGGACCTTTAACTATGGCTACACCTTC.

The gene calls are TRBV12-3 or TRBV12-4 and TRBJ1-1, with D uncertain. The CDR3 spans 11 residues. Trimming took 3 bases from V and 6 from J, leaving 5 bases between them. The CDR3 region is CASSFLSEAFF. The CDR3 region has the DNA TGTGCCAGCAGTTTTTTATCTGAAGCTTTCTTT.

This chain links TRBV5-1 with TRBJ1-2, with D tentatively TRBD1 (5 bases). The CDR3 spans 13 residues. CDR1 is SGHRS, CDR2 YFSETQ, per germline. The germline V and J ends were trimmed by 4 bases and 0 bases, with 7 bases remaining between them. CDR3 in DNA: TGCGCCAGCAGCCCGGACACTAACTATGGCTACACCTTC. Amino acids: CASSPDTNYGYTF.

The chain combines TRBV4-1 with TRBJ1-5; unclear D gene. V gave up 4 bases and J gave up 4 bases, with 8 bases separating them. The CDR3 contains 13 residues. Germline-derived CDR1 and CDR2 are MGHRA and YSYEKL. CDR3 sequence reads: CASSPSENQPQHF. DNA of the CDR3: TGCGCCAGCAGCCCCTCTGAGAATCAGCCCCAGCATTTT.

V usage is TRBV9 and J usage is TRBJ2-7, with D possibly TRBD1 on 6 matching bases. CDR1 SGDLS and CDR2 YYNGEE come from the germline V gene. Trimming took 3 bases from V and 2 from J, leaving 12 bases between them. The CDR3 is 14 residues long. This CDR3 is CASSGGDRTYEQYF. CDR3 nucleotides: TGTGCCAGCAGCGGCGGAGACAGGACCTACGAGCAGTACTTC.

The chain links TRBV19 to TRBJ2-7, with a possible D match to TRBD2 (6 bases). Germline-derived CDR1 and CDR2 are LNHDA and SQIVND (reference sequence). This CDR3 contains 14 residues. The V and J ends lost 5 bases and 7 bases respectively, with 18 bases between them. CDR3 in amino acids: CASSSEGSDWEQYF. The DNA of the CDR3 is TGTGCCAGTAGTTCGGAGGGAAGTGATTGGGAGCAGTACTTC.

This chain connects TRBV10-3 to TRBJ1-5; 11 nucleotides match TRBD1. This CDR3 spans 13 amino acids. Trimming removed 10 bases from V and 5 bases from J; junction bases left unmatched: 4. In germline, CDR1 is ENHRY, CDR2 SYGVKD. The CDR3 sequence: CASGQGADQPQHF. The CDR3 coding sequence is TGTGCCAGCGGACAGGGGGCAGATCAGCCCCAGCATTTT.

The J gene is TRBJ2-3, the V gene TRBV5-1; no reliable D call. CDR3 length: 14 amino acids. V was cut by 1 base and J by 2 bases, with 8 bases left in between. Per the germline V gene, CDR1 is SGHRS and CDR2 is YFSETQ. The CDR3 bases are TGCGCCAGCAGCTTGAGCACGCACACAGATACGCAGTATTTT. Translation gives CASSLSTHTDTQYF.

The CDR3 coding sequence is TGTGCCAGCAGTGAAAGGAGGGTGTCCTCTGGAAACACCATATATTTT. Protein sequence: CASSERRVSSGNTIYF. The chain recombines TRBV2 with TRBJ1-3; D call uncertain. Trimming pared 2 bases from V and 0 bases from J, leaving 11 bases between. This CDR3 contains 16 residues. CDR1 and CDR2 (germline): SNHLY, FYNNEI.

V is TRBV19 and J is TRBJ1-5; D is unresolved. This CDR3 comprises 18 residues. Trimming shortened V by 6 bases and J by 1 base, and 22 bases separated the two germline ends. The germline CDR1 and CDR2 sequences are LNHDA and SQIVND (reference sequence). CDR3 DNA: TGTGCCAGTAGCCCTCGGAGAGGGTTGGGGAAAAGCAATCAGCCCCAGCATTTT. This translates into CASSPRRGLGKSNQPQHF. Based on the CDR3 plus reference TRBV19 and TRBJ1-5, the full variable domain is DGGITQSPKYLFRKEGQNVTLSCEQNLNHDAMYWYRQDPGQGLRLIYYSQIVNDFQKGDIAEGYSVSREKKESFPLTVTSAQKNPTAFYLCASSPRRGLGKSNQPQHFGDGTRLSIL.

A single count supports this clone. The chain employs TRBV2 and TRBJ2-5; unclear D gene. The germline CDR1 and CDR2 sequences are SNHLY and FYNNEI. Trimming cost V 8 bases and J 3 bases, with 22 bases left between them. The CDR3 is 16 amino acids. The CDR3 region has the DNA TGTGCCAGCGGCCCGATCTTTGCGGCCCGGAAAGAGACCCAGTACTTC. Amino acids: CASGPIFAARKETQYF. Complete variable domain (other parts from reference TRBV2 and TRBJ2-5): EPEVTQTPSHQVTQMGQEVILRCVPISNHLYFYWYRQILGQKVEFLVSFYNNEISEKSEIFDDQFSVERPDGSNFTLKIRSTKLEDSAMYFCASGPIFAARKETQYFGPGTRLLVL.

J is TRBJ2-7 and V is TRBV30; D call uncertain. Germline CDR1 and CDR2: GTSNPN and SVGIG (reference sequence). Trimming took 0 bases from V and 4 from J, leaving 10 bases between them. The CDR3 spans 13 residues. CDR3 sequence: CAWSVPLLYEQYF. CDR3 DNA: TGTGCCTGGAGTGTGCCCTTGCTTTACGAGCAGTACTTC.

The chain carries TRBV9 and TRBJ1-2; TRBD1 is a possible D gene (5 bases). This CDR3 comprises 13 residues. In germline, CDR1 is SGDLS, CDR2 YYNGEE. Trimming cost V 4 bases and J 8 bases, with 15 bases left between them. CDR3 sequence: CASSTWGGGGYTF. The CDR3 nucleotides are TGTGCCAGCAGCACCTGGGGGGGTGGAGGCTACACCTTC.

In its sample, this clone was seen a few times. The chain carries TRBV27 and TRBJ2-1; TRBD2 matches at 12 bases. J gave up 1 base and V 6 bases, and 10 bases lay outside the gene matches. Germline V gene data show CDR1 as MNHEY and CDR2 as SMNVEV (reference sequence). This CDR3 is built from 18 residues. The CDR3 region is CASRGLAGGTGSYNEQFF. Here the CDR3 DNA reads TGTGCCAGCAGGGGCCTAGCGGGAGGGACTGGGTCCTACAATGAGCAGTTCTTC.

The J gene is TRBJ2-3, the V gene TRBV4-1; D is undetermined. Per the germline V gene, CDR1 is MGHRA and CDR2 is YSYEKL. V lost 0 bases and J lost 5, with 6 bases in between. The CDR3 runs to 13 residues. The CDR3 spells CASSQDPVDTQYF. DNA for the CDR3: TGCGCCAGCAGCCAAGATCCCGTAGATACGCAGTATTTT.